The present TCR beta chain was sequenced within a study of cytomegalovirus exposure and HLA in healthy donors listed by TCRdb under 2017. For the study in its entirety: In an earlier analysis of roughly 590 of the donors, approximately 260 Gb of sequence data and 90 million to 120 million unique TCR beta sequences from 150 million to 200 million T cells were reported. Around 320 gigabases of sequencing data and approximately 80 million unique TCR sequences were included in an early release covering 500 to 750 HLA-typed donors. Of the 300 to 400 genotyped donors, approximately 83% fell in the genetic ancestry cluster associated with self-reported Caucasian donors. The aim of the study was to test whether cataloging public T cell receptors could identify signatures of past pathogen exposure. Using immunosequencing, the study profiled T cell repertoires from 550 to 750 subjects and related those repertoires to cytomegalovirus serostatus. Along with the roughly 670-subject first cohort, a separate validation cohort of over a hundred different subjects was used. The study combined high-throughput TCR immunosequencing, statistical association of individual TCRs with disease status, and machine learning to predict cytomegalovirus infection status. A later analysis re-analyzed previously published TCR beta repertoires from roughly 630 donors and added high-resolution HLA genotyping to study TCR occurrence patterns. Rather than using new phenotypic data, the later analysis identified candidate immune exposures from TCR beta sequences and from how often those sequences occurred across donors. To decide whether each TCR beta V gene segment behaved as functional or pseudogenic, an earlier analysis of over 500 of the donors relied on high-throughput TCR beta sequencing. Donor age, sex, ethnicity and CMV serostatus were compiled together with the repertoire data. Genome-wide SNP genotypes for about 65% of the 666 donors were used in a later genetic analysis, which treated that subset as a discovery cohort. All discovery cohort repertoires had been generated on a single sequencing platform. Class I and class II HLA loci were covered by the typing at four-digit resolution. The number of typed donors differed by locus: about 620-640 for A, B, C, DRB1 and DQB1; some 540 for DQA1; 606 for DPA1; and roughly 450 for DPB1. About five DR-DQ haplotypes were treated as single units for association and clustering because of strong linkage in the cohort. Among over 350 genotyped donors of the cohort, an average of 235,054 unique TCR beta nucleotide sequences were sequenced per donor, roughly 20% of them non-productive. Paper-wide results and their limitations: A later genetic analysis associated a missense DCLRE1C variant with V-gene and J-gene trimming of TCR beta chains, and an independent cohort replicated the association. In an earlier analysis of fewer than 750 of the donors, most TCR beta V segments were observed in productive rearrangements about 87% or about 30% of the time, broadly matching IMGT annotations. Roughly uniform sequencing depth across donors was assumed in presence/absence analyses, although this assumption may not hold. A later analysis found that most CMV-associated TCR beta chains appeared HLA-restricted, with HLA associations seemingly driven largely by CMV exposure. The 87-base-pair reads could not distinguish some IMGT-functional V segments, including TRBV6-2 and TRBV6-3, so those segments were excluded. In vitro tests confirmed that a few of the cytomegalovirus-associated TCR beta chains recognize cytomegalovirus antigens. The study listed 150 to 200 TCR beta chains as associated with cytomegalovirus. CMV serostatus was the only immune exposure information available for the cohort. In this cohort, only TCR beta chains were sequenced, and detectable features were limited by the absence of alpha or paired-chain data. Compared with the approximately 600-donor mean, donors in an Asian-associated ancestry cluster had fewer N-insertions in productive TCRs, according to a later genetic analysis. The authors suggested that the approach could potentially be generalized to other disease states and immunological phenotypes. A cluster of highly shared sequence variants was judged likely to be a technical artifact of the sequencing pipeline. A later analysis reported that several top co-occurrence clusters appeared linked to parvovirus B19, influenza, CMV and Epstein-Barr virus. The classifier was reported to diagnose cytomegalovirus status with high specificity and sensitivity in both the original cohort and the validation cohort. The earlier analysis of approximately 590 of the donors excluded around 17 rarely observed V segments, including chromosome 9 orphons, because counts were too low. When HLA alleles, especially DR and DQ, strongly co-occurred, attributing TCR associations to individual alleles was difficult. A further reported finding was that TCR beta sequences accurately predicted the HLA-A and HLA-B alleles for most subjects in the first cohort. In a later analysis, HLA-associated TCR beta chains were found to be more clonally expanded and to have lower generation probabilities than equally common non-associated chains. In a later analysis, the rate of TCR association differed among HLA loci, with DRB1 alleles having the most associated TCRs and HLA-C alleles having the fewest. Across donors, most TCR sequences were observed very rarely, whereas some public TCRs were present in many individuals. Specific HLA alleles were associated with 15,000 to 20,000 TCR beta sequences at a false discovery rate of 0.05 in a later analysis. Because HLA typing was unavailable for some donors at each locus, only the typed subset was used in association tests. Linkage disequilibrium might explain the correlated functional status among segregating V segments, but an unknown experimental factor could not be excluded.

Library preparation employed the immunoSEQ multiplex PCR assay. The multiplex PCR relied on a mix of 60 forward primers for TCR Vbeta segments and 13 reverse primers for TCR Jbeta segments. The CDR3 region of rearranged TCR beta genes was amplified from genomic DNA by a multiplex PCR assay. Amplified TCR beta libraries were sequenced as 87-base-pair reads on the Illumina HiSeq System. Turning to the authors' computational methods: Across the 670 or so repertoires, a later analysis counted 60 million to 90 million unique TCR beta chains, 8.5 million to 12 million of which were shared by at least two donors. Raw reads were error-corrected and collapsed into unique sequences by a nearest-neighbor algorithm in which closely related sequences were merged to remove PCR and sequencing errors. CDR3 sequences were aligned to IMGT reference sequences to assign V, D and J gene segments. Each retained sequence needed at least a six-nucleotide match to both a V gene segment and a J gene segment. A rearrangement was called productive if the CDR3 had no stop codons and remained in frame with V and J, and every other rearrangement was called non-productive. Following IMGT convention, CDR3 was defined as the stretch from the second conserved V-encoded cysteine to the conserved J-encoded phenylalanine. In an earlier analysis of roughly 580 of the donors, sequences lacking an unambiguous match to a single V gene segment were excluded. In an earlier analysis of a few hundred of the donors, a V segment was called functional when productive rearrangements were above 56.7%, and segregating when the standard deviation between donors exceeded 5%. To diagnose cytomegalovirus status from the catalog of TCR beta chain sequences, a statistical classification framework was built. A later analysis assigned V and J genes by comparing TCR nucleotide sequences with IMGT/GENE-DB human TR gene sequences. The TCRdist pipeline was used in a later analysis to assign CDR3 sequences and most-parsimonious VDJ recombination scenarios. In a later analysis, each TCR beta chain was defined by its CDR3 amino acid sequence together with its V-gene family, and reads without a unique V-gene family were excluded. A later analysis removed 592 highly shared, low-generation-probability nucleotide sequences to deal with suspected cross-contamination and a sequencing artifact. In a later analysis, a clonal expansion index was calculated for each public chain from normalized within-repertoire ranks of inferred template counts. In a later analysis, generation probabilities were computed with a VDJ recombination model fitted to out-of-frame rearrangements, and the resulting probabilities were checked against IGoR. In a later analysis, hypergeometric tests were used to score TCR-TCR, TCR-HLA and TCR-CMV co-occurrence, with a repertoire-size bias correction applied to TCR pairs. A later analysis estimated false discovery rates by permuting HLA or CMV assignments 20 times. A later analysis grouped co-occurring TCRs with DBSCAN, adding TCRdist sequence similarity when clustering within HLA-allele-positive subsets. Co-occurrence clustering excluded repertoires with fewer than 30,000 or more than 120,000 public chains, plus five with anomalous nucleotide sharing. This is the immuneACCESS table as TCRdb keeps it, with only in-frame sequences that have V and J called. A part of the clones is gone; compared with another copy, unresolved V genes explain less than half, and the rest is unexplained. That table is the source of V, J and clone size, and D and trimming were worked out from the DNA. The sample table contains around 220,000 clones; only one count was recorded for 70% to 80% of them. The ten largest clones add up to around 15% of the sample.

From the germline V gene (reference sequence), CDR1 is SEHNR and CDR2 is FQNEAQ. Including the terminal cysteine and phenylalanine, the CDR3 comprises 14 residues. Only the CDR3 DNA is retained, 42 bases long and in frame from the first base. Trimming at the junction amounts to 3 bases on V and 2 bases on J, and the germline ends lie 11 bases apart. In total, roughly 670 healthy bone marrow donors made up the cohort. All cohort members were sampled while nominally healthy, although unrecorded immune exposures were likely present. The donor was CMV seronegative and was included in the group of a few hundred seronegative cohort members. A peripheral blood sample was provided by each donor, and peripheral blood mononuclear cells were used for TCR beta sequencing. Genomic DNA extraction from the blood cell samples was performed with the Qiagen DNeasy Blood Extraction Kit. Details on this clone: What this receptor recognizes is not known. Per-base quality was not reported, and no clone a single base away is much larger than it.

The chain is encoded by TRBV7-9 joined to TRBJ2-7; the D segment cannot be called with confidence. This receptor was taken from a man aged 35 to 55 in good health and CMV-seronegative. Sequencing was performed on PBMCs. The CDR3 region: CASSFGHTTYEQYF. The sequence in DNA is TGTGCCAGCAGCTTTGGCCACACCACCTACGAGCAGTACTTC.